The 23 T cell receptor beta chains given below trace back to one sample, sequenced in a study of TIL therapy for anti-PD-1-resistant metastatic lung cancer. Time point denoted: pre-treatment sample, taken before nivolumab and TIL therapy. The immunoSEQ assay was v3. Clones were read by immunoSEQ multiplex PCR, and TCRdb kept only the in-frame ones, dropping some. The sample holds about 36,000 clones, 73% seen once. Sequenced material: blood, taken at baseline. All receptors derive from a person aged 30 to 80 with non-small cell lung cancer.

This clone was seen only a few times. The V call is TRBV2, the J call TRBJ1-6; a possible D gene is TRBD1 (6 bases). V dropped 7 bases and J dropped 10 bases, with 20 bases sitting between them. The CDR3 spans 15 residues. Looked up from germline, CDR1 is SNHLY and CDR2 is FYNNEI. The CDR3 sequence is CASKGVDLRGSPLHF. CDR3 sequence (DNA): TGTGCCAGCAAGGGTGTAGATTTGAGGGGGTCACCCCTCCACTTT.

The chain employs TRBV10-3 and TRBJ2-1, with D perhaps TRBD2 (5 bases). Germline CDR1 reads ENHRY; CDR2 reads SYGVKD. V was cut by 4 bases and J by 1 base, with 8 bases left in between. This CDR3 contains 14 residues. The CDR3, as DNA: TGTGCCATCAGTGGGGGAGCGTCCTACAATGAGCAGTTCTTC. The encoded protein is CAISGGASYNEQFF.

CDR3 sequence (DNA): TGTGCCAGCAGCCCGAGCGGGGACTCCTACGAGCAGTACTTC. This translates into CASSPSGDSYEQYF. J is TRBJ2-7 and V is TRBV9, with TRBD2 matching over 7 bases. The CDR3 has 14 residues. Trimming took 4 bases from V and 0 from J; bases not matched to a gene: 4. Per germline, CDR1 SGDLS and CDR2 YYNGEE.

The chain has TRBV29-1 and TRBJ1-2; tentatively, D is TRBD1 (6 bases). CDR3 length: 14 residues. V was trimmed by 7 bases and J by 6 bases, leaving 21 bases between them. CDR1 is SQVTM, CDR2 ANQGSEA, per germline. The CDR3 coding sequence is TGCAGCGCCAGCCCACCCGGGACAATGCATGGCTACACCTTC. As protein: CSASPPGTMHGYTF.

This chain connects TRBV6-1 to TRBJ1-4; 9 bases align to TRBD1. The CDR3 extends over 15 amino acids. V dropped 6 bases and J dropped 7; count of bases not matched to a gene: 9. Germline V gene lookup returns CDR1 MNHNS and CDR2 SASEGT. The CDR3 region has the DNA TGTGCCAGCAGACAGGGGGCCTGGTATGGTGAAAAACTGTTTTTT. It encodes CASRQGAWYGEKLFF.

V gene TRBV19 combines with J gene TRBJ1-1; possible D gene TRBD1, 6 bases. The CDR3 loop spans 19 amino acids. The ends were cut back, 3 bases at V and 5 bases at J, with 28 bases in the middle. Germline V gene lookup returns CDR1 LNHDA and CDR2 SQIVND (reference sequence). Here the CDR3 DNA reads TGTGCCAGTAGTATCACCCTTCCTTCCTTACAGGGTGCGAGGACTGAAGCTTTCTTT. It specifies CASSITLPSLQGARTEAFF.

The gene calls are TRBV5-4 and TRBJ1-3; D is unclear. V lost 7 bases and J lost 0, with 17 bases in between. Per germline, CDR1 SGHNT and CDR2 YYREEE (reference sequence). The CDR3 covers 16 residues. The CDR3: CASGPGSGYSGNTIYF. In DNA, the CDR3 is TGTGCCAGCGGACCCGGGAGCGGATACTCTGGAAACACCATATATTTT. Based on the CDR3 plus reference TRBV5-4 and TRBJ1-3, the full variable domain is ETGVTQSPTHLIKTRGQQVTLRCSSQSGHNTVSWYQQALGQGPQFIFQYYREEENGRGNFPPRFSGLQFPNYSSELNVNALELDDSALYLCASGPGSGYSGNTIYFGEGSWLTVV.

This clone was seen once. This likely comes from a read error, as the CDR3 has no conserved phenylalanine or tryptophan at its end. The chain uses TRBV18 and TRBJ1-6, with a weak D call TRBD1 (5 bases). Trimming shortened V by 3 bases and J by 5 bases, and 11 bases separated the two germline ends. Germline CDR1 reads KGHSH; CDR2 reads LQKENI. This CDR3 region has 15 residues. The CDR3 reads CASSPLGQDNSPLHS. In DNA form, the CDR3 reads TGTGCCAGCTCACCGTTGGGGCAGGATAATTCACCCCTCCACTCT.

This clone has more than one count but fewer than ten. V is TRBV10-3 and J is TRBJ2-1, with TRBD2 as a possible D gene (5 bases). The ends were cut back, 2 bases at V and 11 bases at J, with 7 bases in the middle. Germline CDR1 is ENHRY and CDR2 is SYGVKD. CDR3 length equals 11 residues. CDR3 protein: CAISEASKQFF. The CDR3 DNA follows: TGTGCCATCAGTGAGGCTAGCAAGCAGTTCTTC.

V is TRBV5-1 and J is TRBJ2-3; D not certain. The germline V and J ends were trimmed by 0 bases and 0 bases, with 2 bases remaining between them. CDR1 is SGHRS, CDR2 YFSETQ, per germline. The CDR3 is made up of 13 amino acids. The CDR3 bases are TGCGCCAGCAGCTTGGCTAGCACAGATACGCAGTATTTT. Translating it yields CASSLASTDTQYF.

V gene TRBV19 combines with J gene TRBJ2-3; 10 nucleotides align to TRBD1. The CDR3 has 16 residues. Germline assignment: CDR1 LNHDA and CDR2 SQIVND (reference sequence). The junction had 4 bases not matched to a gene; V was cut back by 3 bases and J by 1 base. This CDR3 is CASSIRDRGGTDTQYF. The CDR3 DNA reads as TGTGCCAGTAGTATCCGGGACAGGGGTGGCACAGATACGCAGTATTTT. Complete variable domain (other parts from reference TRBV19 and TRBJ2-3): DGGITQSPKYLFRKEGQNVTLSCEQNLNHDAMYWYRQDPGQGLRLIYYSQIVNDFQKGDIAEGYSVSREKKESFPLTVTSAQKNPTAFYLCASSIRDRGGTDTQYFGPGTRLTVL.

J is TRBJ2-1 and V is TRBV28; D not resolved. This CDR3 spans 14 amino acids. Germline V gene sequence: CDR1 MDHEN, CDR2 SYDVKM. With 9 bases removed from V and 2 bases from J, the gap between germline ends came to 14 bases. The CDR3 here is CASIVGPAYNEQFF. The CDR3 DNA reads TGTGCCAGTATCGTGGGCCCCGCCTACAATGAGCAGTTCTTC. Full variable domain (rest looked up from reference TRBV28 and TRBJ2-1): DVKVTQSSRYLVKRTGEKVFLECVQDMDHENMFWYRQDPGLGLRLIYFSYDVKMKEKGDIPEGYSVSREKKERFSLILESASTNQTSMYLCASIVGPAYNEQFFGPGTRLTVL.

The chain uses TRBV5-1 and TRBJ2-7; 7 nucleotides agree with TRBD1. The CDR3 runs 13 residues. The V and J ends lost 2 bases and 3 bases, in that order; junction bases with no gene match: 2. Germline assignment: CDR1 SGHRS and CDR2 YFSETQ. CDR3 in amino acids: CASSFGQDYEQYF. The CDR3 nucleotides are TGCGCCAGCAGCTTCGGACAGGACTACGAGCAGTACTTC.

This chain uses TRBV27 with TRBJ2-7; D is unresolved. V lost 0 bases, J lost 0 bases, and 6 bases lay in between. The CDR3 has 14 residues. Germline values: CDR1 MNHEY, CDR2 SMNVEV (reference sequence). The CDR3 DNA follows: TGTGCCAGCAGTTTATCTATAGGCTCCTACGAGCAGTACTTC. Its protein is CASSLSIGSYEQYF.

J is TRBJ2-6 and V is TRBV28, with D unclear. The CDR3 has 13 residues. Germline V lookup: CDR1 MDHEN, CDR2 SYDVKM. Trimming took 6 bases from V and 3 from J, leaving 6 bases between them. CDR3 amino acids: CASSGFGANVLTF. CDR3 nucleotide sequence: TGTGCCAGCAGCGGGTTTGGGGCCAACGTCCTGACTTTC.

The V gene is TRBV28, the J gene TRBJ2-7; D remains unclear. The germline V gene has CDR1 MDHEN and CDR2 SYDVKM. V lost 2 bases and J 5 bases, leaving 10 bases between the germline ends. The CDR3 runs to 13 residues. The CDR3 protein is CASSLTPSHEQYF. The CDR3 DNA reads as TGTGCCAGCAGTTTAACCCCCTCACACGAGCAGTACTTC.

This clone has more than one count but fewer than ten. The J gene is TRBJ1-1, the V gene TRBV10-3; D remains ambiguous. V was clipped by 7 bases and J by 4 bases, with 13 bases between them. Per germline, CDR1 ENHRY and CDR2 SYGVKD. This CDR3 spans 13 amino acids. In DNA, the CDR3 is TGTGCCATCACTCCCCGGGAGGGCACTGAAGCTTTCTTT. This encodes CAITPREGTEAFF.

The chain couples TRBV9 to TRBJ2-2; no clear D gene. The CDR3 contains 12 residues. Trimming removed 1 base from V and 4 bases from J, with 2 bases in between. Germline V CDR1 and CDR2: SGDLS, YYNGEE. CDR3 loop: CASSVITGELFF. In DNA form, the CDR3 reads TGTGCCAGCAGCGTAATCACCGGGGAGCTGTTTTTT.

The chain links TRBV6-6 to TRBJ2-7; unclear D gene. Deletions cut 0 bases from V and 2 bases from J, with 11 bases between. Germline CDR1 MNHNY, CDR2 SVGAGI (reference sequence). The CDR3 is made up of 15 amino acids. The CDR3 DNA follows: TGTGCCAGCAGTTACTCGTTCGGCGGTCCCTACGAGCAGTACTTC. Translation: CASSYSFGGPYEQYF.

There are a few counts of this clone. The chain recombines TRBV15 with TRBJ2-7; 9 bases are shared with TRBD1. The CDR3 is made up of 15 amino acids. Germline CDR1 and CDR2: LNHNV and YYDKDF (reference sequence). Trimming at V came to 7 bases and at J to 4 bases, leaving 11 bases not matched to a gene. The CDR3 is CATKKSGTGMYEQYF. Here the CDR3 DNA reads TGTGCCACCAAAAAGAGCGGGACAGGGATGTACGAGCAGTACTTC.

The rearrangement uses TRBV9 and TRBJ2-3; perhaps TRBD2 as D (6 bases). The V gene's germline CDR1 is SGDLS and CDR2 YYNGEE. Trimming stripped 4 bases from V and 2 bases from J, with 14 bases between. This CDR3 is 15 amino acids long. CDR3 residues: CASSHPGDFTDTQYF. For the CDR3, the DNA is TGTGCCAGCAGCCACCCCGGGGACTTCACAGATACGCAGTATTTT.

The rearrangement joins TRBV6-6 to TRBJ2-1, with 7 bases aligning to TRBD1. Germline CDR1 reads MNHNY; CDR2 reads SVGAGI (reference sequence). After removal of 5 bases from V and 8 bases from J, the junction contained 6 bases not matched to a gene. The CDR3 consists of 13 residues. Here the CDR3 reads CASSTYQGDEQFF. The CDR3, as DNA: TGTGCCAGCAGTACTTACCAGGGGGATGAGCAGTTCTTC.

V is TRBV6-5 and J is TRBJ2-3, with D possibly TRBD2 on 5 matching bases. Germline V gene lookup returns CDR1 MNHEY and CDR2 SVGAGI. CDR3 length equals 15 residues. Trimming removed 0 bases from V and 5 bases from J, with 12 bases in between. CDR3: CASSYSPSLGDTQYF. The CDR3 DNA is TGTGCCAGCAGTTACTCGCCTAGCTTGGGAGATACGCAGTATTTT.